This TCR beta chain is drawn from a study of blood T cell repertoires in COVID-19. Sequenced by immunoSEQ multiplex PCR; TCRdb stores in-frame clones only, minus some. Here the sample spans a few hundred thousand clones, about 90% being singletons. This CDR3 is built from 12 residues. V was trimmed by 6 bases and J by 7 bases, leaving 7 bases between them. The V gene's germline CDR1 is LNHDA and CDR2 SQIVND (reference sequence). The sample was PBMCs or T cells enriched from blood (not recorded which). The chain combines TRBV19 with TRBJ1-6; unclear D gene. This TCR derives from a woman aged 25 to 45 who had recovered from COVID-19. The CDR3 region is CASRVENSPLHF. CDR3 coding DNA: TGTGCCAGTAGAGTAGAGAATTCACCCCTCCACTTT.